Sequencing of this TCR beta chain was carried out in a study of T cell responses to AZD1222 COVID-19 vaccine. General observations from the study: There were repertoire samples only from the period after the peak T cell response. Clonal diversity was possibly underestimated, and white British individuals and females predominated among donors.

The V gene's germline CDR1 is SGHAT and CDR2 FQNNGV. The CDR3 consists of 17 residues. After removal of 1 base from V and 6 bases from J, the junction contained 13 bases not matched to a gene. This table comes from immunoSEQ multiplex PCR, and its TCRdb copy is limited to in-frame clones, with some not included. The sample comprises about 110,000 clones, 84% of which are singletons, and about 9.7% rests with the top ten. For this clone: Its cognate antigen is unknown.

The chain recombines TRBV11-2 with TRBJ2-3, with 7 bases lining up with TRBD2. The source of this sequence is an adult in good health. Sequencing used peripheral blood, obtained on day 0 of AZD1222 vaccination. CDR3 in DNA: TGTGCCAGCAGCTTAGTCCACCAGACTAGCTTCCCGGATACGCAGTATTTT. It specifies CASSLVHQTSFPDTQYF.